The sequence of this T cell receptor beta chain was determined in a study of cytomegalovirus exposure and HLA in healthy donors listed by TCRdb under 2017. Notes on the research overall: In an earlier analysis of under 750 of the donors, 276 Gb of sequence data and some 100 million unique TCR beta sequences from 150 million to 200 million T cells were reported. About 280 gigabases of sequencing data and 70 million to 95 million unique TCR sequences made up an early release that covered 500 to 700 HLA-typed donors. Of the 300 to 500 genotyped donors, less than 85% were placed in the genetic ancestry cluster associated with self-reported Caucasian donors. The study aimed to test whether cataloging public T cell receptors could reveal signatures of past pathogen exposure. Using immunosequencing, the study profiled T cell repertoires from 666 subjects and related those repertoires to cytomegalovirus serostatus. Besides the first cohort of 666 subjects, a separate validation cohort made up of over a hundred different subjects was used. To predict cytomegalovirus infection status, the study brought together high-throughput TCR immunosequencing, statistical association of individual TCRs with disease status, and machine learning. A later analysis re-analyzed previously published TCR beta repertoires from 500 to 700 donors and added high-resolution HLA genotyping to study TCR occurrence patterns. Rather than using new phenotypic data, the later analysis identified candidate immune exposures from TCR beta sequences and from how often those sequences occurred across donors. An earlier analysis of some 600 of the donors applied high-throughput TCR beta sequencing to assess whether each TCR beta V gene segment acted as functional or pseudogenic. Donor age, sex, ethnicity and CMV serostatus were compiled alongside the repertoire data. A later genetic analysis took genome-wide SNP genotypes for about 55% of the 666 donors and used that subset as a discovery cohort. All discovery cohort repertoires had been generated on a single sequencing platform. Class I and class II HLA loci were covered by the typing at four-digit resolution. Typing coverage differed by locus: A, B, C, DRB1 and DQB1 were typed in about 629-640 donors, DQA1 in 522, DPA1 in approximately 610, and DPB1 in 400 to 490. Because of strong linkage in the cohort, five DR-DQ haplotypes were treated as single units for association and clustering. Across some 400 genotyped donors of the cohort, an average of about 240,000 unique TCR beta nucleotide sequences per donor were sequenced, and approximately 17% of those sequences were non-productive.

Study-wide findings and limitations: Strong co-occurrence of HLA alleles, especially DR and DQ, made assigning TCR associations to individual alleles difficult. In a later analysis, some 17,000 TCR beta sequences were associated with specific HLA alleles at a false discovery rate of 0.05. Because some donors lacked HLA typing at each locus, the association tests relied only on the typed subset. V-gene and J-gene trimming of TCR beta chains was associated with a missense DCLRE1C variant in a later genetic analysis, and the association was replicated in an independent cohort. In an earlier analysis of fewer than 750 of the donors, most TCR beta V segments were observed in productive rearrangements about 90% or about 30% of the time, broadly matching IMGT annotations. Cytomegalovirus status was reported to be diagnosed by the classifier with high specificity and sensitivity in both the original and validation cohorts. Compared with equally common non-associated chains, HLA-associated TCR beta chains in a later analysis were more clonally expanded and had lower generation probabilities. Some IMGT-functional V segments, including TRBV6-2 and TRBV6-3, could not be told apart with the 87-base-pair reads, so those segments were excluded. Sequencing depth was assumed to be roughly uniform across donors in the presence/absence analyses, though that assumption may not hold. In vitro tests confirmed that a few of the cytomegalovirus-associated TCR beta chains recognize cytomegalovirus antigens. The sequencing pipeline was judged likely to have produced a cluster of highly shared sequence variants as a technical artifact. Immune exposure information for the cohort was limited to CMV serostatus. Because counts were too low, 15 to 20 rarely observed V segments, including chromosome 9 orphons, were excluded from the earlier analysis of several hundred of the donors. Several of the top co-occurrence clusters appeared to be linked to parvovirus B19, influenza, CMV and Epstein-Barr virus, according to a later analysis. A further reported finding was that TCR beta sequences accurately predicted the HLA-A and HLA-B alleles for most subjects in the first cohort. The authors suggested that the approach could potentially be extended to other disease states and immunological phenotypes. A later analysis found that most CMV-associated TCR beta chains appeared HLA-restricted, with HLA associations seemingly driven largely by CMV exposure. Only TCR beta chains were sequenced in this cohort, and the absence of alpha or paired-chain data limited detectable features. According to a later analysis, TCR association rates differed among HLA loci, with DRB1 alleles showing the most associated TCRs and HLA-C alleles showing the fewest. The study gave a list of roughly 150 TCR beta chains associated with cytomegalovirus. In a later genetic analysis, fewer N-insertions in productive TCRs were reported among donors in an Asian-associated ancestry cluster than the roughly 700-donor mean. Most TCR sequences were seen in very few donors, while some public TCRs were found in many individuals. Linkage disequilibrium might explain the correlated functional status among segregating V segments, but an unknown experimental factor could not be ruled out.

The CDR1 and CDR2 encoded by the germline V gene (reference sequence) are SEHNR and FQNEAQ. V loses 3 bases at its end and J loses 6 bases; junction bases beyond the gene matches: 6. The CDR3, cysteine through phenylalanine, is 15 amino acids long. Only the CDR3 part of the read is kept: 45 bases, read in frame from the first base. In total, 600 or so healthy bone marrow donors made up the cohort. At the time of sampling, every cohort member was nominally healthy, though immune exposures that went unrecorded were likely present. The donor tested CMV seropositive and was one of the 289 seropositive cohort members. A peripheral blood sample was collected from each donor, and TCR beta sequencing was performed on peripheral blood mononuclear cells. Genomic DNA extraction from the blood cell samples was performed with the Qiagen DNeasy Blood Extraction Kit. Library preparation used the immunoSEQ multiplex PCR assay. The multiplex PCR relied on a mix of 60 forward primers for TCR Vbeta segments and 13 reverse primers for TCR Jbeta segments. The CDR3 region of rearranged TCR beta genes was amplified from genomic DNA by a multiplex PCR assay. The Illumina HiSeq System was used to sequence the amplified TCR beta libraries as 87-base-pair reads. The paper's processing steps were these. A later analysis tallied roughly 80 million unique TCR beta chains across the 700 or so repertoires, and about 10 million of those chains were shared by two or more donors. Raw reads were error-corrected and collapsed into unique sequences by a nearest-neighbor algorithm in which closely related sequences were merged to remove PCR and sequencing errors. V, D and J gene segments were assigned by aligning CDR3 sequences to IMGT reference sequences. For a sequence to be retained, a match of at least six nucleotides was required to both a V gene segment and a J gene segment. Rearrangements were called productive when the CDR3 lacked stop codons and stayed in frame with V and J; all others were non-productive. Following IMGT convention, CDR3 was defined as the stretch from the second conserved V-encoded cysteine to the conserved J-encoded phenylalanine. The earlier analysis of about 530 of the donors excluded any sequence lacking an unambiguous match to a single V gene segment. In an earlier analysis of 587 of the donors, a V segment was called functional when productive rearrangements were above 56.7%, and segregating when the standard deviation between donors exceeded 5%. A statistical classification framework was built to diagnose cytomegalovirus status from the catalog of TCR beta chain sequences. V and J gene assignment, in a later analysis, came from comparing TCR nucleotide sequences with IMGT/GENE-DB human TR gene sequences. Using the TCRdist pipeline, a later analysis assigned CDR3 sequences along with most-parsimonious VDJ recombination scenarios. In a later analysis, every TCR beta chain was defined by the combination of its CDR3 amino acid sequence and its V-gene family, and reads without a unique V-gene family were dropped. In a later analysis, approximately 590 highly shared, low-generation-probability nucleotide sequences were removed to address suspected cross-contamination and a sequencing artifact. In a later analysis, a clonal expansion index for each public chain was calculated from normalized within-repertoire ranks of inferred template counts. In a later analysis, generation probabilities were computed using a VDJ recombination model fitted to out-of-frame rearrangements, and the results were checked against IGoR. In a later analysis, hypergeometric tests were used to score TCR-TCR, TCR-HLA and TCR-CMV co-occurrence, with a repertoire-size bias correction applied to TCR pairs. To estimate false discovery rates, a later analysis permuted the HLA or CMV assignments 20 times. In a later analysis, co-occurring TCRs were grouped using DBSCAN, with TCRdist sequence similarity added in when clustering inside HLA-allele-positive subsets. For co-occurrence clustering, repertoires with fewer than 30,000 or more than 120,000 public chains were excluded, along with 4 to 6 repertoires with anomalous nucleotide sharing. Here the immuneACCESS table is served through TCRdb, limited to in-frame sequences with V and J called. Missing clones are a known gap in these copies; in checked studies unresolved V genes cover under half, and the rest lacks a known reason. V and J calls and clone size are those listed in that table; D and trimming were worked out from the DNA. Counted in this sample were some 180,000 clones; approximately 73% of them appeared once. Less than 2.5% of the sample is held by the ten biggest clonotypes.

Comments on this clone: It lacks a known antigen. The sample holds no much larger clone one base away, and base qualities are not on file.

Sequenced sample: PBMCs. The rearrangement combines TRBV7-9 with TRBJ2-2; a stretch of 8 junction bases matches TRBD1. The TCR originated in a woman in her 30s in good health and CMV-seropositive. The CDR3 reads as follows: CASSLGQAVSGELFF. The nucleotide sequence is TGTGCCAGCAGCTTGGGACAGGCTGTCTCCGGGGAGCTGTTTTTT.